These 16 T cell receptor beta chains share one sample of origin, sequenced in a study of technical replicates of blood from a handful of donors. Data came from immunoSEQ multiplex PCR; TCRdb stores just in-frame clones and leaves some out. Of around 73,000 clones listed, 85% to 95% are singletons. Sequencing used PBMCs. The receptors stem from a human donor in good health. Some clones in this sample may be carry-over from other donors' samples.

About this clone itself: Distinct nucleotide sequences in the sample also encode this CDR3. V is TRBV7-2 and J is TRBJ1-2; D gene unclear. This CDR3 is 12 amino acids long. Germline lookup yields CDR1 SGHTA and CDR2 FQGNSA. V was trimmed by 1 base and J by 7 bases, leaving 7 bases between them. The CDR3 DNA follows: TGTGCCAGCAGCTTAGGAGGGCCTGGCTACACCTTC. Amino acids: CASSLGGPGYTF.

A single count supports this clone. Additional DNA sequences in this sample encode the identical CDR3. V and J are TRBV5-1 and TRBJ1-1; tentative D call: TRBD1 (5 bases). This CDR3 region has 16 residues. The V end lost 0 bases, the J end lost 1 base, and 13 bases lay between the germline ends. Germline V gene lookup returns CDR1 SGHRS and CDR2 YFSETQ. CDR3 protein: CASSLGRGRGNTEAFF. As DNA, the CDR3 is TGCGCCAGCAGCTTGGGTAGGGGTAGAGGGAACACTGAAGCTTTCTTT.

The rearrangement uses TRBV5-1 and TRBJ1-4; TRBD1 might be the D (5 bases). With 3 bases removed from V and 8 bases from J, the gap between germline ends came to 14 bases. The germline V gene encodes CDR1 SGHRS and CDR2 YFSETQ. This CDR3 comprises 14 residues. The CDR3 is CASSSPDTTEKLFF. CDR3 coding DNA: TGCGCCAGCAGCTCTCCGGACACAACAGAAAAACTGTTTTTT. The full variable domain, completed using reference TRBV5-1 and TRBJ1-4, is KAGVTQTPRYLIKTRGQQVTLSCSPISGHRSVSWYQQTPGQGLQFLFEYFSETQRNKGNFPGRFSGRQFSNSRSEMNVSTLELGDSALYLCASSSPDTTEKLFFGSGTQLSVL.

The V and J genes are TRBV18 and TRBJ1-1, with D perhaps TRBD1 (6 bases). CDR1 is KGHSH and CDR2 is LQKENI in the germline V gene. CDR3 length: 16 residues. V shed 0 bases and J shed 4 bases, with 15 bases lying between them. The CDR3 sequence: CASSPPAGGRVTEAFF. In nucleotides, the CDR3 is TGTGCCAGCTCACCACCGGCCGGGGGGCGGGTCACTGAAGCTTTCTTT. The variable domain in full, completed from reference TRBV18 and TRBJ1-1, reads NAGVMQNPRHLVRRRGQEARLRCSPMKGHSHVYWYRQLPEEGLKFMVYLQKENIIDESGMPKERFSAEFPKEGPSILRIQQVVRGDSAAYFCASSPPAGGRVTEAFFGQGTRLTVV.

J is TRBJ2-2 and V is TRBV2; D unclear. The CDR3 consists of 15 residues. Per the germline V gene, CDR1 is SNHLY and CDR2 is FYNNEI. V lost 4 bases, J lost 0 bases, and 9 bases lay in between. The CDR3 region is CASSAFTSNTGELFF. The CDR3 DNA sequence: TGTGCCAGCAGTGCTTTCACTTCGAACACCGGGGAGCTGTTTTTT.

V usage is TRBV2 and J usage is TRBJ2-1; D ambiguous. The ends were cut back, 2 bases at V and 9 bases at J, with 8 bases in the middle. Germline V gene sequence: CDR1 SNHLY, CDR2 FYNNEI. This CDR3 is built from 12 residues. Written as DNA, the CDR3 is TGTGCCAGCAGTGAACGAGCTGGTGAGCAGTTCTTC. It yields the protein CASSERAGEQFF.

This chain uses TRBV7-8 with TRBJ1-1; 7 bases line up with TRBD1. This CDR3 comprises 16 residues. J gave up 5 bases and V 5 bases, and 14 bases lay outside the gene matches. Germline loops: CDR1 SGHVS, CDR2 FQNEAQ. CDR3 DNA: TGTGCCAGCAGCCTCTTGGGGGACAGACCGAGGACTGAAGCTTTCTTT. Its translation is CASSLLGDRPRTEAFF.

CDR3: CASSWAGLAKGTDTQYF. The CDR3 nucleotides are TGTGCCAGCAGCTGGGCTGGACTAGCGAAAGGAACAGATACGCAGTATTTT. The chain links TRBV7-9 to TRBJ2-3; 9 bases match TRBD2. The CDR3 totals 17 residues. V shed 4 bases and J 3 bases; nucleotides not matched to a gene: 11. Germline CDR1 reads SEHNR; CDR2 reads FQNEAQ (reference sequence).

This chain connects TRBV18 to TRBJ1-6; 8 bases fit TRBD1. V dropped 5 bases and J dropped 10; count of bases not matched to a gene: 10. From germline, CDR1 is KGHSH and CDR2 LQKENI. This CDR3 has 15 amino acids. This chain's CDR3 is CASSGRRQGWSPLHF. In nucleotides, the CDR3 is TGTGCCAGCTCAGGACGTCGACAGGGGTGGTCACCCCTCCACTTT.

The chain combines TRBV9 with TRBJ1-6; D not resolved. The germline V and J ends were trimmed by 6 bases and 0 bases, with 13 bases remaining between them. Looked up from germline, CDR1 is SGDLS and CDR2 is YYNGEE. This CDR3 has 16 residues. CDR3 bases: TGTGCCAGCACGGAGCGGGCGAGCTCCTATAATTCACCCCTCCACTTT. Its protein product is CASTERASSYNSPLHF.

In this sample, this clone turned up once. V is TRBV19 and J is TRBJ1-2; no definite D call. In germline, CDR1 is LNHDA, CDR2 SQIVND (reference sequence). V was trimmed by 5 bases and J by 1 base, leaving 11 bases between them. This CDR3 has 14 residues. The CDR3, as DNA: TGTGCCAGTAGTCTGATGCAGGTTAACTATGGCTACACCTTC. Protein: CASSLMQVNYGYTF.

This clone was recorded only once. This rearrangement joins TRBV9 to TRBJ2-3, with a weak D call TRBD1 (5 bases). The germline V gene encodes CDR1 SGDLS and CDR2 YYNGEE. The CDR3 covers 16 residues. V lost 3 bases and J lost 2, with 16 bases in between. CDR3 residues: CASSASLSGHTDTQYF. For the CDR3, the DNA is TGTGCCAGCAGCGCCTCCCTCTCAGGGCACACAGATACGCAGTATTTT.

This sequence joins TRBV6-5 and TRBJ2-2; D is undetermined. V was shortened by 6 bases and J by 4 bases, with 9 bases between the two germline ends. The CDR3 has 13 residues. Germline CDR1 reads MNHEY; CDR2 reads SVGAGI. CDR3 protein: CASSLKRTGELFF. The CDR3 DNA reads as TGTGCCAGCAGCTTGAAGCGCACCGGGGAGCTGTTTTTT.

CDR3 amino acids: CASSLRGVSLYNEQFF. CDR3 DNA: TGTGCCAGCAGCTTGCGGGGGGTGAGCCTCTACAATGAGCAGTTCTTC. This sequence joins TRBV5-6 and TRBJ2-1, with TRBD2 matching 7 bases. Germline values: CDR1 SGHDT, CDR2 YYEEEE. This CDR3 contains 16 residues. J was trimmed by 3 bases and V by 1 base; bases with no gene match: 7.

This clone occurred once. The chain carries TRBV19 and TRBJ1-2, with 9 bases identical to TRBD1. From germline, CDR1 is LNHDA and CDR2 SQIVND (reference sequence). The CDR3 consists of 15 residues. J lost 6 bases, V lost 3 bases, and 8 bases had no gene match. This chain's CDR3 is CASSMGQGNPDGYTF. CDR3 bases: TGTGCCAGTAGTATGGGACAGGGTAATCCAGATGGCTACACCTTC.

V is TRBV5-4 and J is TRBJ2-1; D call uncertain. Germline-derived CDR1 and CDR2 are SGHNT and YYREEE (reference sequence). The CDR3 has 16 residues. Trimming stripped 3 bases from V and 2 bases from J, with 15 bases between. For the CDR3, the DNA is TGTGCCAGCAGCTACGCGACTGTATTCACCTACAATGAGCAGTTCTTC. Its translation: CASSYATVFTYNEQFF.